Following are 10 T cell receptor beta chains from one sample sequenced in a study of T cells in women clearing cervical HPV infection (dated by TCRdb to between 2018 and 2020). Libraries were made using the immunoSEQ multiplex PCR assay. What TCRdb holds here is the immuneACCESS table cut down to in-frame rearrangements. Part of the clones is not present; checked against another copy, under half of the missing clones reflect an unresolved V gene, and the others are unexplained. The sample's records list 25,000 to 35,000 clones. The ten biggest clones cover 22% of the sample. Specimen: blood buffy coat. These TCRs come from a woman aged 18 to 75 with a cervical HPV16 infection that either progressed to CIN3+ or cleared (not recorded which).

Partial CDR3 DNA: TGTGCCAGTAGTATCGGAACAGGGGGCGGGCAGCCC. It specifies CASSIGTGGGQP. The entire CDR3 reads CASSIGTGGGQPQHF. The gene calls are TRBV19 and TRBJ1-5, with 9 nucleotides matching TRBD1. The read ends 3 residues early relative to the CDR3; the germline J gene fills the gap. The CDR3 loop spans 15 amino acids. The V segment lost 3 bases and the J segment 7 bases; nucleotides outside the gene matches: 7. The germline CDR1 and CDR2 sequences are LNHDA and SQIVND (reference sequence).

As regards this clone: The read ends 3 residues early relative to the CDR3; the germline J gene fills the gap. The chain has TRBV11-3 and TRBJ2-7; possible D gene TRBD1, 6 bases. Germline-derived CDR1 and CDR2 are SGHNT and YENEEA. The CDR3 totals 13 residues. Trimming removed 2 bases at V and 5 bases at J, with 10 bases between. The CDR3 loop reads CASSLNRVNEQYF. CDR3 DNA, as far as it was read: TGTGCCAGCAGCTTAAACAGGGTAAACGAG. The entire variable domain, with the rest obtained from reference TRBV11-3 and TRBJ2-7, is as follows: EAGVVQSPRYKIIEKKQPVAFWCNPISGHNTLYWYLQNLGQGPELLIRYENEEAVDDSQLPKDRFSAERLKGVDSTLKIQPAELGDSAVYLCASSLNRVNEQYFGPGTRLTVT.

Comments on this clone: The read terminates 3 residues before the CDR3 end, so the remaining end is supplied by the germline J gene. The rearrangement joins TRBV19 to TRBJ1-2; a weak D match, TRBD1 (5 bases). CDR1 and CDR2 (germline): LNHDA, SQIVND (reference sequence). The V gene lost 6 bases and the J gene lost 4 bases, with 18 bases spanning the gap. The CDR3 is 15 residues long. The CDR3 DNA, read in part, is TGTGCCAGTAGCCTAAGACAGAGAGAAGGCTATGGC. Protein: CASSLRQREGYG. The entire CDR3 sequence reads CASSLRQREGYGYTF.

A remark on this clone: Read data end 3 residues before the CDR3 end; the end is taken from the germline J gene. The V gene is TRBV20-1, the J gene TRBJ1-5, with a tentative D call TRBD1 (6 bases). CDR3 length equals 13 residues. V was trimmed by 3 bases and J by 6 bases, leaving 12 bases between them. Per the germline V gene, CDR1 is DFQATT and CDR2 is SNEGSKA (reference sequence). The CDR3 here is CSASYREGQPQHF. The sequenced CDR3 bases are TGCAGTGCTAGCTACAGGGAGGGTCAGCCC.

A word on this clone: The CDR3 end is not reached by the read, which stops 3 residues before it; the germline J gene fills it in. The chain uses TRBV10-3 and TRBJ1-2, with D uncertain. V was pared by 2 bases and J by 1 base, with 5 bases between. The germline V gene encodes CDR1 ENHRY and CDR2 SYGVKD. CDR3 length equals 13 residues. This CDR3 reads CAISEEGNYGYTF. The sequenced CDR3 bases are TGTGCCATCAGTGAGGAGGGTAACTATGGC.

The CDR3 loop reads CASSLFAVQETQYF. The CDR3 bases that were read are TGTGCCAGCAGCTTATTTGCGGTGCAAGAGACG. The J gene is TRBJ2-3, the V gene TRBV7-9; D not certain. The read terminates 3 residues ahead of where the CDR3 ends, so the germline J gene completes it. Per the germline V gene, CDR1 is SEHNR and CDR2 is FQNEAQ (reference sequence). This CDR3 is built from 14 residues.

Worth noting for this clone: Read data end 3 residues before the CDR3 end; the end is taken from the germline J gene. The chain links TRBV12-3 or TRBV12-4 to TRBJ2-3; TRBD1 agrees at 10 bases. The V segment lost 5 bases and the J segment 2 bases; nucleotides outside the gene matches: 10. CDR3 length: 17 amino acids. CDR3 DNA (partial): TGTGCCAGCAGTGGAACCGGGACAGGGGACATCACAGATACG. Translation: CASSGTGTGDITDT. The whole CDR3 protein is CASSGTGTGDITDTQYF.

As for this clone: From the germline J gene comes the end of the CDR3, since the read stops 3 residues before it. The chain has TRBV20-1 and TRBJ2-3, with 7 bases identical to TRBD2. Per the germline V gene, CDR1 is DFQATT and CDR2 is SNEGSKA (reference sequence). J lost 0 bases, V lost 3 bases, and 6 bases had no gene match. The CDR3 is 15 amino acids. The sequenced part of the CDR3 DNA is TGCAGTGCTAGGCTAGCGGCTCTGAGCACAGATACG. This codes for CSARLAALSTDT. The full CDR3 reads CSARLAALSTDTQYF.

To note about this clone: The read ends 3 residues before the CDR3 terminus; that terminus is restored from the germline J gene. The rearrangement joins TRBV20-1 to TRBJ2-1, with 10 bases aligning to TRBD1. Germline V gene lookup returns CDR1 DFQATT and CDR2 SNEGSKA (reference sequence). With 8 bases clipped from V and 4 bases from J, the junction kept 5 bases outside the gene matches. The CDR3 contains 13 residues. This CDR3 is CSLEGQGYNEQFF. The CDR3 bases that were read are TGCAGTCTCGAGGGACAGGGGTACAATGAG.

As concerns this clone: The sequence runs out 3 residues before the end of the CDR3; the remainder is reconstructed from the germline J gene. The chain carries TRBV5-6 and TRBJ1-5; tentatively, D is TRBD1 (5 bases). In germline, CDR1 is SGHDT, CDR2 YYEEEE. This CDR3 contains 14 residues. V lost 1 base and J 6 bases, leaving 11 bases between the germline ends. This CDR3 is CASSLLGDSQPQHF. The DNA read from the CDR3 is TGTGCCAGCAGCTTGTTAGGGGATAGTCAGCCC.